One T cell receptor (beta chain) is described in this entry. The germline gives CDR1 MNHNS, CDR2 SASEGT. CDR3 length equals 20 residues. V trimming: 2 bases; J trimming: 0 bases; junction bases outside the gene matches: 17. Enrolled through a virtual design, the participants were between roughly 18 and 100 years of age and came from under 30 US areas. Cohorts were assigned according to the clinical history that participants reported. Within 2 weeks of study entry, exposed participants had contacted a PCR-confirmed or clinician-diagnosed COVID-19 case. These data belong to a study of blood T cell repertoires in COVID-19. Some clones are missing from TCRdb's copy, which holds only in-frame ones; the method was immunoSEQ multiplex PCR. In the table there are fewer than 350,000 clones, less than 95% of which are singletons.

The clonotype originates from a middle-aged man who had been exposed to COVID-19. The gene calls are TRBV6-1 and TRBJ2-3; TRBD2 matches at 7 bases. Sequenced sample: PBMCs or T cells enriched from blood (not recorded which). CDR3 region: CASSEWLRDYSQNSTDTQYF. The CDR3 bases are TGTGCCAGCAGTGAATGGCTTAGGGACTACTCCCAAAATAGCACAGATACGCAGTATTTT.